Listed here are 17 T cell receptor beta chains from one sample, sequenced in a study of T cell responses to AZD1222 COVID-19 vaccine. Sequencing was performed with immunoSEQ multiplex PCR; in TCRdb, only in-frame clones are kept and a portion is missing. Counted here are 150,000 or so clones, roughly 90% occurring once; the ten biggest clones make up approximately 1.5%. The sequences come from peripheral blood, collected 28 days after the second AZD1222 dose. These receptors were collected from an adult who received the AZD1222 COVID-19 vaccine.

The chain is built from TRBV18 and TRBJ1-4; D is unresolved. Per the germline V gene, CDR1 is KGHSH and CDR2 is LQKENI. Trimming pared 0 bases from V and 7 bases from J, leaving 15 bases between. The CDR3 runs 16 residues. The CDR3: CASSPPRAARGEKLFF. The CDR3 DNA reads TGTGCCAGCTCACCACCTAGGGCAGCTCGAGGTGAAAAACTGTTTTTT. The full variable domain, its missing parts supplied by reference TRBV18 and TRBJ1-4, is NAGVMQNPRHLVRRRGQEARLRCSPMKGHSHVYWYRQLPEEGLKFMVYLQKENIIDESGMPKERFSAEFPKEGPSILRIQQVVRGDSAAYFCASSPPRAARGEKLFFGSGTQLSVL.

The rearrangement uses TRBV5-1 and TRBJ2-1; D not certain. V lost 0 bases and J lost 11, with 9 bases in between. This CDR3 is built from 12 residues. Germline assignment: CDR1 SGHRS and CDR2 YFSETQ. In nucleotides, the CDR3 is TGCGCCAGCAGCTTGGATGGGAATCAGCAGTTCTTC. This codes for CASSLDGNQQFF.

The chain carries TRBV4-1 and TRBJ2-2, with unresolved D. V lost 3 bases, J lost 1 base, and 9 bases lay in between. The V gene's germline CDR1 is MGHRA and CDR2 YSYEKL. The CDR3 is 15 residues long. This CDR3 reads CASSQTGMNTGELFF. CDR3 coding DNA: TGCGCCAGCAGCCAGACTGGTATGAACACCGGGGAGCTGTTTTTT.

Only one count was recorded for this clone. V gene TRBV25-1 combines with J gene TRBJ1-6; D is uncertain. The germline V gene encodes CDR1 MGHDK and CDR2 SYGVNS. The CDR3 has 13 residues. The germline V and J ends were trimmed by 6 bases and 6 bases, with 9 bases remaining between them. CDR3 region: CASRSFFNSPLHF. The CDR3 nucleotides read TGTGCCAGCAGGTCCTTCTTTAATTCACCCCTCCACTTT.

This clone has only one observation. The rearrangement joins TRBV6-5 to TRBJ1-1; D gene unclear. Trimming left V 6 bases short and J 4 bases short, with 18 bases between. The V gene's germline CDR1 is MNHEY and CDR2 SVGAGI. This CDR3 is 15 amino acids long. CDR3 region: CASSLTASSSTEAFF. CDR3 DNA sequence: TGTGCCAGCAGCCTTACCGCCAGTTCCAGCACTGAAGCTTTCTTT.

The chain joins TRBV4-1 to TRBJ1-1; D is unclear. CDR3 size: 14 residues. V shed 1 base and J shed 1 base, with 7 bases lying between them. Germline assignment: CDR1 MGHRA and CDR2 YSYEKL. In nucleotides, the CDR3 is TGCGCCAGCAGCCAAGGATTGAAGAACACTGAAGCTTTCTTT. Protein product: CASSQGLKNTEAFF.

CDR3 protein: CASTTLAGGEPTYNEQFF. As DNA, the CDR3 is TGTGCCAGCACCACGCTAGCGGGGGGCGAACCAACCTACAATGAGCAGTTCTTC. The chain carries TRBV11-2 and TRBJ2-1, with 11 bases fitting TRBD2. The trim removed 7 bases at V and 2 bases at J, leaving 13 bases unmatched. CDR3 size: 18 residues. Germline-derived CDR1 and CDR2 are SGHAT and FQNNGV.

The rearrangement links TRBV5-6 to TRBJ1-5; 9 positions agree with TRBD1. The CDR3 loop spans 15 amino acids. CDR1 and CDR2 (germline): SGHDT, YYEEEE. V lost 4 bases and J lost 4; bases outside the gene matches: 6. The CDR3 DNA reads TGTGCCAGCAGCCGGACAGGGGCTACGAATCAGCCCCAGCATTTT. This gives the protein CASSRTGATNQPQHF.

The CDR3 spells CAIDSSGQPMNTEAFF. The CDR3 nucleotides are TGTGCCATCGACAGTAGTGGGCAGCCAATGAACACTGAAGCTTTCTTT. J is TRBJ1-1 and V is TRBV10-3; tentative D call: TRBD1 (5 bases). V lost 8 bases and J 0 bases, leaving 19 bases between the germline ends. CDR1 is ENHRY and CDR2 is SYGVKD in the germline V gene. The CDR3 has 16 amino acids.

The CDR3 sequence: CATGNAGGEYF. The CDR3 nucleotides read TGTGCCACCGGGAACGCGGGAGGGGAGTATTTT. The J gene is TRBJ2-3, the V gene TRBV15; TRBD2 matches at 9 bases. Trimming took 8 bases from V and 13 from J; bases not matched to a gene: 7. This CDR3 region has 11 residues. Germline lookup yields CDR1 LNHNV and CDR2 YYDKDF (reference sequence).

This clone was seen a handful of times. The gene calls are TRBV19 and TRBJ1-3; no reliable D call. V shed 2 bases and J shed 0 bases, with 8 bases lying between them. The CDR3 consists of 15 residues. CDR1 and CDR2 from the germline V gene are LNHDA and SQIVND (reference sequence). The CDR3 region has the DNA TGTGCCAGTAGTATAATGTACAGCTCTGGAAACACCATATATTTT. Its protein product is CASSIMYSSGNTIYF.

CDR3 in amino acids: CASSQMGRGNEKLFF. DNA for the CDR3: TGTGCCAGTAGCCAGATGGGCAGGGGGAATGAAAAACTGTTTTTT. This chain connects TRBV19 to TRBJ1-4; TRBD1 matches 7 bases. CDR3 length: 15 residues. V dropped 6 bases and J dropped 5; count of bases not matched to a gene: 9. In germline, CDR1 is LNHDA, CDR2 SQIVND (reference sequence). Full variable domain (remainder filled in from reference TRBV19 and TRBJ1-4): DGGITQSPKYLFRKEGQNVTLSCEQNLNHDAMYWYRQDPGQGLRLIYYSQIVNDFQKGDIAEGYSVSREKKESFPLTVTSAQKNPTAFYLCASSQMGRGNEKLFFGSGTQLSVL.

The CDR3 loop reads CASSLFVAGDDNEQFF. CDR3 sequence (DNA): TGTGCCAGCAGCTTATTCGTAGCGGGCGACGACAATGAGCAGTTCTTC. V and J are TRBV7-9 and TRBJ2-1, with TRBD2 identical over 7 bases. V lost 2 bases, J lost 5 bases, and 9 bases stayed unmatched. Germline V gene data show CDR1 as SEHNR and CDR2 as FQNEAQ (reference sequence). The CDR3 contains 16 residues.

This chain connects TRBV3-1 (or the pseudogene TRBV3-2) to TRBJ1-1; D gene ambiguous. The CDR3 spans 16 residues. Between the trimmed V and J ends, which lost 0 bases and 4 bases, there was a span of 15 bases. CDR1 is LGHDT and CDR2 is YNNKEL in the germline V gene (reference sequence). CDR3 DNA: TGTGCCAGCAGCCAAGAGGGTAAGGATTTGGGCACTGAAGCTTTCTTT. Protein sequence: CASSQEGKDLGTEAFF.

V and J are TRBV15 and TRBJ1-1; D remains ambiguous. CDR3 length equals 15 residues. Trimming took 3 bases from V and 2 from J, leaving 13 bases between them. The germline gives CDR1 LNHNV, CDR2 YYDKDF (reference sequence). The CDR3 is CATSSEDGINTEAFF. The CDR3 DNA sequence: TGTGCCACCAGCAGTGAAGACGGTATAAACACTGAAGCTTTCTTT.

The rearrangement uses TRBV10-3 and TRBJ1-1; no clear D gene. The V end lost 3 bases, the J end lost 2 bases, and 19 bases lay between the germline ends. Germline V gene data show CDR1 as ENHRY and CDR2 as SYGVKD. The CDR3 sequence is 17 residues long. The DNA for the CDR3 is TGTGCCATCAGTGATTCCCGCGAGATTAACCGTAACACTGAAGCTTTCTTT. Its translation is CAISDSREINRNTEAFF.

The V call is TRBV7-3, the J call TRBJ2-3; a weak D match, TRBD1 (5 bases). V lost 4 bases and J 0 bases, leaving 11 bases between the germline ends. The CDR3 runs 15 residues. Germline V lookup: CDR1 SGHTA, CDR2 FQGTGA. The CDR3 region is CASSSLGVSTDTQYF. CDR3 bases: TGTGCCAGCAGCTCCTTAGGGGTGAGCACAGATACGCAGTATTTT. The full variable domain, its missing parts supplied by reference TRBV7-3 and TRBJ2-3, is GAGVSQTPSNKVTEKGKYVELRCDPISGHTALYWYRQSLGQGPEFLIYFQGTGAADDSGLPNDRFFAVRPEGSVSTLKIQRTERGDSAVYLCASSSLGVSTDTQYFGPGTRLTVL.